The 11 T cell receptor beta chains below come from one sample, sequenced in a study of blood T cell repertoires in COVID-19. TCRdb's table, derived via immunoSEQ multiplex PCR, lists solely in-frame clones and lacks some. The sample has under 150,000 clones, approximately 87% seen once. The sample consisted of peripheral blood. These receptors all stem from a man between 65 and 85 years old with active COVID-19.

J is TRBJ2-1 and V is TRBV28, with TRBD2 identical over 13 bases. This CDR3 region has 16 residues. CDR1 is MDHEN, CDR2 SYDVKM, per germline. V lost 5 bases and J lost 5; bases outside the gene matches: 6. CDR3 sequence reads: CASSPPGLAGHNEQFF. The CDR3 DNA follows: TGTGCCAGCAGTCCTCCGGGACTAGCGGGACACAATGAGCAGTTCTTC.

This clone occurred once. The CDR3 DNA is TGTGCCAGCAATTCTGGCGGTTCCTACAATGAGCAGTTCTTC. Its protein is CASNSGGSYNEQFF. The chain recombines TRBV2 with TRBJ2-1; D is uncertain. The CDR3 is made up of 14 amino acids. The germline V gene has CDR1 SNHLY and CDR2 FYNNEI. The V end was cut by 7 bases, the J end by 1 base, with 11 bases between. Supplemented by reference TRBV2 and TRBJ2-1, the full variable domain reads EPEVTQTPSHQVTQMGQEVILRCVPISNHLYFYWYRQILGQKVEFLVSFYNNEISEKSEIFDDQFSVERPDGSNFTLKIRSTKLEDSAMYFCASNSGGSYNEQFFGPGTRLTVL.

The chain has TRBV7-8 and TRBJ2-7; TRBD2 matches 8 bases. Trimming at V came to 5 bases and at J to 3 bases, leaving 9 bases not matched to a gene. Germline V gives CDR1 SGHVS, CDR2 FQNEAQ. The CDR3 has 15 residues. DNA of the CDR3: TGTGCCAGCAGCCCCGGGGGGGGTGTGCGCTACGAGCAGTACTTC. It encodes CASSPGGGVRYEQYF.

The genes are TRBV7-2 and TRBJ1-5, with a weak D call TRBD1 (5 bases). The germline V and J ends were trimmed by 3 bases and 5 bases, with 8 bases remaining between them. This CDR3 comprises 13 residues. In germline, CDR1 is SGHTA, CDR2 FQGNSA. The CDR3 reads CASSFRGDQPQHF. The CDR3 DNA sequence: TGTGCCAGCAGCTTTCGGGGGGATCAGCCCCAGCATTTT.

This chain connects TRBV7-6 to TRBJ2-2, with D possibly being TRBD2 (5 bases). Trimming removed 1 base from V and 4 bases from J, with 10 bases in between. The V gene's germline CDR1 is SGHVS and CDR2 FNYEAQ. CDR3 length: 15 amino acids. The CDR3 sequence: CASSLGPAGTGELFF. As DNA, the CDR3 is TGTGCCAGCAGCTTAGGACCTGCGGGCACCGGGGAGCTGTTTTTT.

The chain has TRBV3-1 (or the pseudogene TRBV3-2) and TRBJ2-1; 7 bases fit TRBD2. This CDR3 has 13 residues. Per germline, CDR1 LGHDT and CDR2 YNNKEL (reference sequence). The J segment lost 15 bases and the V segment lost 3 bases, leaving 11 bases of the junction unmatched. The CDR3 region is CASSHKTAGVTFF. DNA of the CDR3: TGTGCCAGCAGCCATAAAACGGCGGGAGTCACGTTCTTC.

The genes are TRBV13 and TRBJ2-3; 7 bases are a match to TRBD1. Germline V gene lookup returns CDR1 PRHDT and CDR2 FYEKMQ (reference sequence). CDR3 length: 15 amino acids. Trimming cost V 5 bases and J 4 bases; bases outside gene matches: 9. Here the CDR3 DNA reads TGTGCCAGCAGCACCACGACAGGGTTGGCAGATACGCAGTATTTT. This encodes CASSTTTGLADTQYF.

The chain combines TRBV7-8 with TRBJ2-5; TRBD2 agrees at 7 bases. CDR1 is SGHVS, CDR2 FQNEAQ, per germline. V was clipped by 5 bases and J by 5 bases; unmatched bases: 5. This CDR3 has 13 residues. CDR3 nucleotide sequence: TGTGCCAGCAGCAAAGCGGGATGGGAGACCCAGTACTTC. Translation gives CASSKAGWETQYF.

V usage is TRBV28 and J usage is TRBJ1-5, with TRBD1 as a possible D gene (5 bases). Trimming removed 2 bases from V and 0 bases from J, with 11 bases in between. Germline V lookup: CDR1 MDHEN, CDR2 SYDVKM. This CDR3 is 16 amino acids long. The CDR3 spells CASSLAGHRSNQPQHF. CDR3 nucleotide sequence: TGTGCCAGCAGTTTAGCTGGACATCGTAGCAATCAGCCCCAGCATTTT.

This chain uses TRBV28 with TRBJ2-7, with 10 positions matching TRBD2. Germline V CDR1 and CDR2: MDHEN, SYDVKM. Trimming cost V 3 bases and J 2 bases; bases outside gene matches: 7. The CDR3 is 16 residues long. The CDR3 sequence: CASSFTLLAGTYEQYF. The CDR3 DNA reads TGTGCCAGCAGTTTTACCCTACTAGCGGGAACCTACGAGCAGTACTTC.

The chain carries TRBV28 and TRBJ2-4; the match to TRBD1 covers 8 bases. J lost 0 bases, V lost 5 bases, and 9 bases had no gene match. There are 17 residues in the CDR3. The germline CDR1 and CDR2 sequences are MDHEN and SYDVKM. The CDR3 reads CASSPRGQASAKNIQYF. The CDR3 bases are TGTGCCAGCAGTCCCCGGGGACAGGCTTCAGCCAAAAACATTCAGTACTTC.